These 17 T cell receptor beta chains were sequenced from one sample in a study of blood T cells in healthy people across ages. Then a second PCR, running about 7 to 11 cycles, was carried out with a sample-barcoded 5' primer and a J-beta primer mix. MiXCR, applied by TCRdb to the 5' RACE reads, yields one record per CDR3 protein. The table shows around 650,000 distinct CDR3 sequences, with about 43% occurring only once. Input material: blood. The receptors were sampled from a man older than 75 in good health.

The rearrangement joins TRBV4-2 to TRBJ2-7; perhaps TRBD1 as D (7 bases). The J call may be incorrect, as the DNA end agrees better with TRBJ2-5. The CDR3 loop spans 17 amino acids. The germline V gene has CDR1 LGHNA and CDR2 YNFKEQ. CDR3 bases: TGTGCCAGCAGCCCTCGGGGCACAGGGGAGGCGAAGGGGACCCAGTACTTC. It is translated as CASSPRGTGEAKGTQYF.

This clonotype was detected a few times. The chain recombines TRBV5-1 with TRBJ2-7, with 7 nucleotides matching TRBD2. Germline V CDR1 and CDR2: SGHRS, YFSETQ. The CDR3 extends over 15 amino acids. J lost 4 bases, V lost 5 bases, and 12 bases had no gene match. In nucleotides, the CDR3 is TGCGCCAGCAGGGGGGGGGACGGGGATTCGTACGAGCAGTACTTC. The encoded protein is CASRGGDGDSYEQYF.

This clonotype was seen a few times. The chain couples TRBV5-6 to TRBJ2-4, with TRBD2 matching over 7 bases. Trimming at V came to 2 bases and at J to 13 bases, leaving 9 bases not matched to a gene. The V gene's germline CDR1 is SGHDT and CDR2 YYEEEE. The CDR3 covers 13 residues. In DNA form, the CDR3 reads TGTGCCAGCAGCTTAGAACGGGAGGATGAGCAGTACTTC. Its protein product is CASSLEREDEQYF.

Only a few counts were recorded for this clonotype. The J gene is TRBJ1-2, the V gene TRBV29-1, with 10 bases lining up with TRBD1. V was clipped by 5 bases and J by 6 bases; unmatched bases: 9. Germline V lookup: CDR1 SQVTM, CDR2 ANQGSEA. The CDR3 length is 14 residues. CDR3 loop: CSVTPTGGIDGYTF. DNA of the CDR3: TGCAGCGTTACACCGACAGGGGGCATAGATGGCTACACCTTC.

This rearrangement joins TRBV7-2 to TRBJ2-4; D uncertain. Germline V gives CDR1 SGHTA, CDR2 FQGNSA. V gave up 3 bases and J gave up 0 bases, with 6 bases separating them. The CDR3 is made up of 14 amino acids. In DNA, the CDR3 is TGTGCCAGCAGCTTCGATGGAGCCAAAAACATTCAGTACTTC. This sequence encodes CASSFDGAKNIQYF.

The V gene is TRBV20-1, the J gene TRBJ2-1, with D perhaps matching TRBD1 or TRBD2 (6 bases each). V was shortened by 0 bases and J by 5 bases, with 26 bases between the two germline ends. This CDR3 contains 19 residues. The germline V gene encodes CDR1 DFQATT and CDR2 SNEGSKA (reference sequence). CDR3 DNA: TGCAGTGCTAGAGATCTCGACAGGCGTGGACTACCGACAAACAATGAGCAGTTCTTC. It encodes CSARDLDRRGLPTNNEQFF.

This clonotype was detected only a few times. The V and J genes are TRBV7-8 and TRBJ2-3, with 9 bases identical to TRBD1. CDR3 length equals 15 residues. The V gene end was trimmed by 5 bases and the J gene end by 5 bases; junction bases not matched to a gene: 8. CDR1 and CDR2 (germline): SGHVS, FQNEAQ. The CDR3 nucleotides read TGTGCCAGCAGCCAGGGACAGGGATTTAGAGATACGCAGTATTTT. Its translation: CASSQGQGFRDTQYF.

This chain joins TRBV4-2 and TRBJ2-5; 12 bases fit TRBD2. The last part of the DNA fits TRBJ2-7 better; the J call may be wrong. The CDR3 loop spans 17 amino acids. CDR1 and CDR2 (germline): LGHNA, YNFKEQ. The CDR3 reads CASSQPTSGGTTYEQYF. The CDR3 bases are TGTGCCAGCAGCCAACCAACTAGCGGGGGGACTACCTACGAGCAGTACTTC.

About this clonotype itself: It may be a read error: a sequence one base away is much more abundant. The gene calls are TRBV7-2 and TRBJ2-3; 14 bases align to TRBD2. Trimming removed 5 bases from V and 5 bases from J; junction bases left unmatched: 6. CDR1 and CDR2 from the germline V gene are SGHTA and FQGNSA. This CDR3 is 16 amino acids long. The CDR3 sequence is CASSSRLAGGGDTQYF. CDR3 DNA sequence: TGTGCCAGCAGCAGCCGACTAGCGGGAGGGGGAGATACGCAGTATTTT.

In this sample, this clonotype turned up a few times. The CDR3 loop is CASSRGQAGQPQHF. The CDR3 DNA sequence: TGCGCCAGCAGCCGAGGACAGGCAGGTCAGCCCCAGCATTTT. The J gene is TRBJ1-5, the V gene TRBV4-1; 7 bases map to TRBD1. Trimming at V came to 4 bases and at J to 6 bases, leaving 6 bases not matched to a gene. The germline V gene has CDR1 MGHRA and CDR2 YSYEKL. The CDR3 length is 14 residues.

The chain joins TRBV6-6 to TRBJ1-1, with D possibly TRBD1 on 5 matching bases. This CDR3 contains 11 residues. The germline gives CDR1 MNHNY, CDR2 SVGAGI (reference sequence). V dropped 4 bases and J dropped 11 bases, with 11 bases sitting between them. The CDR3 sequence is CASSCKGRAFF. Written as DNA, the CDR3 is TGTGCCAGCAGTTGCAAGGGGAGGGCTTTCTTT.

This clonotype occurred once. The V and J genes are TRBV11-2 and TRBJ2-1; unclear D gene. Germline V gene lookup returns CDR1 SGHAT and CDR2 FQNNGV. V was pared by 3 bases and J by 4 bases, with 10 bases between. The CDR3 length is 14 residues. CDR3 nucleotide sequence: TGTGCCAGCAGCTTCCTGCAATGGTACAATGAGCAGTTCTTC. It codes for CASSFLQWYNEQFF.

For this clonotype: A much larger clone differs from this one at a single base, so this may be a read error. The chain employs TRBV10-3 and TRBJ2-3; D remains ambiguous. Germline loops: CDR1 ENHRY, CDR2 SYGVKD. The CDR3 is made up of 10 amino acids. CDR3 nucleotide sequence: TGTGCCGTAGGCACAGCTACGCAGTATTTT. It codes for CAVGTATQYF.

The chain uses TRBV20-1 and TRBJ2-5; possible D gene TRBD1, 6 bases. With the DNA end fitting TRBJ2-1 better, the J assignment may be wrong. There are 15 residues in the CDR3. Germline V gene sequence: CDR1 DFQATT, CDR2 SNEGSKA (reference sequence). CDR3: CSARDRATGKETQFF. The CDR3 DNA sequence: TGCAGTGCTAGAGACCGGGCCACAGGGAAAGAGACCCAGTTCTTC.

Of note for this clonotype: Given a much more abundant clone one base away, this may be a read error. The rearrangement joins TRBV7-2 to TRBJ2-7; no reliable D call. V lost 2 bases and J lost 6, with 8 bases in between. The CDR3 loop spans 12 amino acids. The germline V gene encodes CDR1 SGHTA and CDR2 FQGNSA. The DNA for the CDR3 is TGTGCCAGCAGCTTACTGGATGTCGAGCAGTACTTC. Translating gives CASSLLDVEQYF.

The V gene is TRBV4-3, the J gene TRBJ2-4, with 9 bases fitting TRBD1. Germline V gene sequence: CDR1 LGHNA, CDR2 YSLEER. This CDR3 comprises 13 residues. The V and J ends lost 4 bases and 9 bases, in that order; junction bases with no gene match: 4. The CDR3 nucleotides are TGCGCCAGCAGCCTGGGACAGGGAGGCATTCAGTACTTC. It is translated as CASSLGQGGIQYF.

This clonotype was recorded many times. CDR3 amino acids: CASSPRRGASTDTQYF. CDR3 nucleotide sequence: TGTGCCAGCAGCCCCCGGCGGGGGGCTAGCACAGATACGCAGTATTTT. V gene TRBV7-8 combines with J gene TRBJ2-3, with 8 bases matching TRBD2. V lost 5 bases, J lost 0 bases, and 7 bases stayed unmatched. The CDR3 runs to 16 residues. The V gene's germline CDR1 is SGHVS and CDR2 FQNEAQ.